The 17 T cell receptor beta chains reported below all come from one sample, sequenced in a study of diagnostic markers for celiac disease. Each CDR3 protein gets one entry in TCRdb, which reprocessed the reads and gives no DNA. There are some 1,400 distinct CDR3 sequences in the sample, with 13% held by the top ten. The sample comprised either unsorted cells or a sorted T cell fraction (not recorded which). The receptors were gathered from a human donor. This table probably holds off-target reads from a library built for another chain.

J is TRBJ1-1 and V is TRBV2. Germline lookup yields CDR1 SNHLY and CDR2 FYNNEI. The CDR3 sequence is 13 residues long. The CDR3 sequence is CASSEMGGSGAFF.

The CDR3 is CASSQRGANTEAFF. V and J are TRBV14 and TRBJ1-1; TCRdb's D gene call, TRBD1, goes unchecked for lack of DNA. The CDR3 contains 14 residues. Germline V gives CDR1 SGHDN, CDR2 FVKESK.

V is TRBV28 and J is TRBJ2-5; the D gene TCRdb calls, TRBD2, cannot be checked with no DNA. The CDR3 is 16 residues long. In germline, CDR1 is MDHEN, CDR2 SYDVKM. The CDR3: CASSSPGTSGRETQYF.

The chain has TRBV20-1 and TRBJ2-5; TCRdb's D gene call, TRBD1, goes unchecked for lack of DNA. This CDR3 is 15 amino acids long. From germline, CDR1 is DFQATT and CDR2 SNEGSKA (reference sequence). The CDR3 protein is CSAKLSGRGQETQYF.

This clonotype registers medium-sized (0.01 to 0.1%) by frequency. The chain is built from TRBV6-2 or TRBV6-3 and TRBJ1-2; as DNA is missing, the TRBD1 call by TCRdb cannot be tested. Germline CDR1 and CDR2: MNHEY and SVGEGT. The CDR3 consists of 14 residues. CDR3: CASSRTDANYGYTF.

The gene calls are TRBV5-1 and TRBJ1-6; there is no DNA to check the TCRdb D call of TRBD1. In germline, CDR1 is SGHRS, CDR2 YFSETQ. The CDR3 has 14 amino acids. Here the CDR3 reads CASSLQGANSPLHF.

The rearrangement links TRBV11-2 to TRBJ2-4; the TCRdb D gene call, TRBD1, has no DNA to confirm it. The germline V gene encodes CDR1 SGHAT and CDR2 FQNNGV. The CDR3 runs 13 residues. The CDR3 reads CASSFRGQEYLYF.

The CDR3 spells CASSFGTGLNTEAFF. V is TRBV27 and J is TRBJ1-1; TCRdb picks TRBD1, but there is no DNA to check that call. Germline assignment: CDR1 MNHEY and CDR2 SMNVEV (reference sequence). The CDR3 is made up of 15 amino acids.

The V call is TRBV5-6, the J call TRBJ1-1; checking the TCRdb D call of TRBD1 is not possible without DNA. This CDR3 contains 17 residues. Looked up from germline, CDR1 is SGHDT and CDR2 is YYEEEE. The CDR3 loop reads CASSLETGGSLNTEAFF.

This clonotype is called large based on its frequency. J is TRBJ1-1 and V is TRBV5-1; TCRdb names TRBD1, which stays unverified in the absence of DNA. Germline V lookup: CDR1 SGHRS, CDR2 YFSETQ. The CDR3 is 14 residues long. CDR3 loop: CASSARRAFTEAFF.

Frequency places this clonotype as medium-sized. The chain uses TRBV28 and TRBJ1-5; TCRdb proposes TRBD1, but this gene call is untestable without DNA. CDR3 length: 14 amino acids. Germline V gene lookup returns CDR1 MDHEN and CDR2 SYDVKM. CDR3 sequence: CASSLGQAGQPQHF.

V and J are TRBV28 and TRBJ2-3; TCRdb calls TRBD2, which cannot be checked without DNA. This CDR3 has 15 amino acids. Germline CDR1 is MDHEN and CDR2 is SYDVKM. The CDR3 sequence: CASGTPSGDKDTQYF.

This chain uses TRBV27 with TRBJ2-1; the TCRdb D gene call, TRBD1, has no DNA to confirm it. The CDR3 loop spans 16 amino acids. CDR1 and CDR2 from the germline V gene are MNHEY and SMNVEV (reference sequence). CDR3 loop: CASSSTGAVWGNEQFF.

In terms of frequency, this clonotype is large. The chain joins TRBV29-1 to TRBJ2-2; the D call of TRBD2 rests on TCRdb alone, since no DNA is present to check it. The germline V gene encodes CDR1 SQVTM and CDR2 ANQGSEA. The CDR3 is 15 amino acids. The CDR3 reads CSVRTSGRVAGELFF.

This clonotype shows up as large (0.1 to 1%) by frequency. This chain links TRBV6-5 with TRBJ2-2; TCRdb reports TRBD1, a call that lacks DNA to check it against. This CDR3 is 14 amino acids long. The germline CDR1 and CDR2 sequences are MNHEY and SVGAGI. This CDR3 reads CASSEGTGAGELFF.

This chain joins TRBV5-5 and TRBJ2-3; TCRdb's D call of TRBD1 is untestable without DNA. CDR1 and CDR2 (germline): SGHKS, YYEKEE (reference sequence). There are 14 residues in the CDR3. The CDR3 sequence: CASPGPSSTDTQYF.

The chain has TRBV7-2 and TRBJ1-4. There are 13 residues in the CDR3. Germline CDR1 and CDR2: SGHTA and FQGNSA. CDR3 amino acids: CASSLGRGEKLFF.